The rows below give T cell receptor beta chains drawn from one sample of a study of metastatic and nonmetastatic thyroid tumors. TCRdb re-called clones from the PCR reads using MiXCR. The data contain over 7,000 clones, around 15% of them seen just once; the ten biggest clones take up approximately 5.1%. Input material: blood. The receptors come from a female donor with papillary thyroid cancer or a benign thyroid nodule (not recorded which). Some clones in this sample may be carry-over from other donors' samples. CDR3s include the opening cysteine and the closing phenylalanine or tryptophan. D genes are given only for firm matches. Clone size is stated in some rows and not others, as once, few, many or a class when expanded.

abundance: .
d_gene: TRBD1
j_gene: TRBJ2-7
v_gene: TRBV5-1
CDR3nt: TGCGCCAGCAGCTTGGCTAGGACAGGGGCCTACGAGCAGTACTTC
CDR3aa: CASSLARTGAYEQYF

abundance: medium-sized
d_gene: TRBD1
j_gene: TRBJ2-3
v_gene: TRBV20-1
CDR3nt: TGCAGTGCTAGGGAACGCAGGGGGCGGACAGATACGCAGTATTTT
CDR3aa: CSARERRGRTDTQYF

abundance: medium-sized
d_gene: .
j_gene: TRBJ2-7
v_gene: TRBV27
CDR3nt: TGTGCCAGCTCCACAGATTTCTCCTACGAGCAGTACTTC
CDR3aa: CASSTDFSYEQYF

abundance: .
d_gene: TRBD2
j_gene: TRBJ2-7
v_gene: TRBV6-1
CDR3nt: TGTGCCAGCAGTAAGGGACTAGATTACTACGAGCAGTACTTC
CDR3aa: CASSKGLDYYEQYF

abundance: many
d_gene: TRBD1
j_gene: TRBJ2-7
v_gene: TRBV20-1
CDR3nt: TGCAGTGCTAGAGGGGACAGGGTGACCTACGAGCAGTACTTC
CDR3aa: CSARGDRVTYEQYF

abundance: many
d_gene: TRBD2
j_gene: TRBJ2-1
v_gene: TRBV9
CDR3nt: TGTGCCAGCAGCGTAGACGGCGGGAGGGCTGTCAATGAGCAGTTCTTC
CDR3aa: CASSVDGGRAVNEQFF

abundance: medium-sized
d_gene: .
j_gene: TRBJ2-3
v_gene: TRBV9
CDR3nt: TGTGCCAGCAGCGGGGGGGCAGACACAGATACGCAGTATTTT
CDR3aa: CASSGGADTDTQYF

abundance: many
d_gene: TRBD1
j_gene: TRBJ1-4
v_gene: TRBV11-2
CDR3nt: TGTGCCAGCAGCTTATCCTCATCGCAGGGGGCAGGGGAAAAACTGTTTTTT
CDR3aa: CASSLSSSQGAGEKLFF

abundance: .
d_gene: .
j_gene: TRBJ2-7
v_gene: TRBV7-8
CDR3nt: TGTGCCAGCAGCTTACCTGGGGAGCAGTACTTC
CDR3aa: CASSLPGEQYF

abundance: many
d_gene: TRBD1
j_gene: TRBJ1-1
v_gene: TRBV27
CDR3nt: TGTGCCAGCAGACTCGACAGGGTTGCTGAAGCTTTCTTT
CDR3aa: CASRLDRVAEAFF

abundance: many
d_gene: .
j_gene: TRBJ1-2
v_gene: TRBV5-6
CDR3nt: TGTGCCAGCAGCCGAGACAGAGGCTATGGCTACACCTTC
CDR3aa: CASSRDRGYGYTF